This T cell receptor beta chain was identified in a study of blood T cell repertoires in COVID-19. Background on the study: COVID-19 samples from acute and convalescent phases originated in the United States, Italy and Spain. PBMCs, B-cell-depleted T cells, or T cells provided the cDNA or gDNA that made up the material.

The germline V and J ends were trimmed by 4 bases and 1 base, with 13 bases remaining between them. This CDR3 region has 15 residues. Looked up from germline, CDR1 is ENHRY and CDR2 is SYGVKD. As processed by the authors: Amplification from reference gene primers served as the basis for estimated nucleated cell counts. Here immunoSEQ multiplex PCR was the method, and the copy in TCRdb shows in-frame clones only, minus some. D and trimming were read from the DNA, whereas the V and J calls and clone size are those reported in that table. The sample lists 250,000 to 300,000 clones, 89% occurring once. This clonotype was sampled from a woman aged 40 to 49 who had recovered from COVID-19. Sequenced input: peripheral blood. The genes are TRBV10-3 and TRBJ2-5; D might be TRBD2 (6 bases). The CDR3 nucleotides read TGTGCCATCAGTGTGACTAGTTCGTCCCAAGAGACCCAGTACTTC. This codes for CAISVTSSSQETQYF.